This T cell receptor (beta chain) was found in a study of cytomegalovirus exposure and HLA in healthy donors. The CDR3 is 11 residues long. Trimming removed 4 bases from V and 7 bases from J, with 6 bases in between. Germline V gives CDR1 SGHAT, CDR2 FQNNGV. The PCR was carried out with 60 Vbeta primers and 13 Jbeta primers. Sequencing used immunoSEQ multiplex PCR; TCRdb keeps in-frame clones, though not all of them. This sample's table has about 210,000 clones. This receptor was taken from a woman aged 25 to 45 in good health and CMV-seropositive. The specimen sequenced was PBMCs. The gene calls are TRBV11-2 and TRBJ2-3; D is ambiguous. CDR3 in amino acids: CASSSYNTQYF. DNA of the CDR3: TGTGCCAGCAGCTCGTACAATACGCAGTATTTT.